The TCR beta chain under discussion was sequenced for a study of human CD4 T cells and Enterobacteriaceae. Sorting took every CD4+ cell except CD45RA+CCR7+CD95- naive cells, reaching over 98% purity. CD4 and CD14 magnetic microbeads positively selected total CD4+ T cells and monocytes. Sequencing used immunoSEQ multiplex PCR; TCRdb keeps in-frame clones, though not all of them. The sample lists under 35,000 clones, approximately 84% seen once, with over 1.5% in the top ten. Germline trimming cut 2 bases from V and 7 bases from J; bases unmatched to any gene: 8. The CDR3 is 13 amino acids. Germline lookup yields CDR1 GTSNPN and CDR2 SVGIG (reference sequence).

The TCR was taken from a human donor in good health. V is TRBV30 and J is TRBJ2-7, with 7 bases identical to TRBD1. The sample consisted of memory CD4+ T cells from blood. CDR3 protein: CAWSTNRDREQYF. As DNA, the CDR3 is TGTGCCTGGAGTACCAACCGGGACAGAGAGCAGTACTTC.